The present entry profiles one TCR beta chain with its context. The sample comes from a study of T-cell memory formation after mild COVID-19. A single record per CDR3 protein comes from TCRdb applying MiXCR to the 5' RACE reads. The sample has just over 350,000 distinct CDR3 sequences; about an eighth are singletons. Trimming removed 0 bases from V and 10 bases from J, with 12 bases in between. CDR1 is SGHDN and CDR2 is FVKESK in the germline V gene. CDR3 size: 13 residues. The receptor's source is a man between 18 and 29 years old who had mild COVID-19 (a few samples of this study predate the infection). Cell type and time point are not known. The sequenced sample consisted of PBMCs or a T cell subset sorted from them (not recorded which). The rearrangement joins TRBV14 to TRBJ1-1; D unclear. CDR3 amino acids: CASSQEVGRGAFF. For the CDR3, the DNA is TGTGCCAGCAGCCAAGAAGTCGGTCGAGGAGCTTTCTTT.